Sequencing of this T cell receptor (beta chain) was carried out in a study of blood T cell repertoires in COVID-19. Study as a whole: COVID-19 samples collected from the United States, Italy and Spain covered acute and convalescent phases. From T cells, B-cell-depleted T cells, or PBMCs came the material, which was cDNA or gDNA.

This clone turned up a few times. Authors' analysis steps: Estimated nucleated cell counts came from reference gene primer amplification. Repertoires were generated with immunoSEQ multiplex PCR, while TCRdb's copy carries only in-frame clones and drops some. V and J calls and clone size are as listed in that table; D and trimming were resolved from the DNA. In the table there are some 230,000 clones, about 80% of which are singletons. The germline V gene encodes CDR1 MNHEY and CDR2 SVGAGI. This CDR3 has 11 residues. Deletions cut 7 bases from V and 4 bases from J, with 7 bases between. Sequencing was carried out using peripheral blood. The rearrangement links TRBV6-5 to TRBJ1-2, with D perhaps TRBD1 (5 bases). This clonotype was obtained from a young woman who had recovered from COVID-19. CDR3 in amino acids: CASTDSYGYTF. For the CDR3, the DNA is TGTGCCAGCACCGACAGCTATGGCTACACCTTC.